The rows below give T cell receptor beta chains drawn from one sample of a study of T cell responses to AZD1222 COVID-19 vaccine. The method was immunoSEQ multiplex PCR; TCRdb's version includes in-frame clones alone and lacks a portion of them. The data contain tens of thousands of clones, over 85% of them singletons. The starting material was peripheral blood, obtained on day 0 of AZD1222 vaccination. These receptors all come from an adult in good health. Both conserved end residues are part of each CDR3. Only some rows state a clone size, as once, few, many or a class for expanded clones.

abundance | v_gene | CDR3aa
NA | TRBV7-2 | CASSRAGREEKLFF
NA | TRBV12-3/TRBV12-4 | CASSFSVQETQYF
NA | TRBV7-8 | CASSSGRLAGGLETQYF
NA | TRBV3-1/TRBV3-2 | CASSQERGTSLTHGYTF
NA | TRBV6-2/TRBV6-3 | CASSWRTAGMRYGYTF
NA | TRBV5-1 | CASSADRPSNEKLFF
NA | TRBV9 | CASSVGETSVQKTQYF
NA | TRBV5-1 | CASSPGGGNQPQHF
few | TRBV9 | CASSEGLAGEYNEQFF
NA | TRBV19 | CASSLSGGVAKNIQYF
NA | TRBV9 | CASSVAQGIGEKLFF
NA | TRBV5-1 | CASSESGRETQYF
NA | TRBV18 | CASSPDTGELFF
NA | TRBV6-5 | CASSFRPAASNGYTF
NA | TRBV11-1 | CASSPGGSQETQYF
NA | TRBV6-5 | CASLRDRAYNEQFF
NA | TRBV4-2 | CASSNDRDRQPQHF
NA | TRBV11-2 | CASSLDQGITGELFF
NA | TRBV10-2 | CASRASSGGETQYF
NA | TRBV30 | CAWSGERSRRNTIYF
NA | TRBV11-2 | CASSLVDRAYGYTF
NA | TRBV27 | CASSLSLGTPGNTIYF
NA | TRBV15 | CATSRGQGVTHEQYF
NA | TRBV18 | CASSITRMNNEKLFF
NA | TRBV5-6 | CASSSPWAVGQFF
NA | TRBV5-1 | CASSLDGNQPQHF
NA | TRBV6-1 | CASSGRGQGVLNEQYF
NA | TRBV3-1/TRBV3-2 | CASSPLGQNSPLHF
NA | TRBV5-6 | CASSGTEARTEAFF
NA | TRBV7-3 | CASSSTRLPNTGELFF
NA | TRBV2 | CASTPRSQGANVLTF
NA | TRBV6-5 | CATYWEHDYEQYF
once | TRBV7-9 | CASSLATTTGELFF
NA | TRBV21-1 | CASSARDPYFSYEQYF
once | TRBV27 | CASSLSIGTAENYGYTF
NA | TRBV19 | CASRADRNTGNTIYF
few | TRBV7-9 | CASSLGPWGRGYGYTF
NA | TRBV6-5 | CASRPGTRSEKLFF
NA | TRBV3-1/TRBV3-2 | CASSHRDRGYNEQFF
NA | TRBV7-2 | CASSLGTGYTGELFF
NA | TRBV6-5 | CASSLNSNQPQHF
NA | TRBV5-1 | CASSRVGGNTEAFF
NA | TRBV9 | CASSPGDNSPLHF
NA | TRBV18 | CASSPMRLLAGGQETQYF
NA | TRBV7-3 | CASSKTGTHQETQYF
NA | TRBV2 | CASGRDSSTDTQYF
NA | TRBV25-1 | CASSGQGGGYTF
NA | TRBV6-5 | CASGDGPSNYGYTF
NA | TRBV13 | CASSSPAGGATGELFF
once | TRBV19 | CASTRGGGGNYNEQFF
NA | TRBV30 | CAWTAGAGSPLHF
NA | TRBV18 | CASSPIGQIRSGNTIYF
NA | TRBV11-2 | CASSLASSGGTDTQYF
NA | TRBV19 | CASRTSDRMSTEAFF
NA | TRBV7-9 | CASSFGTGDYPPLHF